A selection of T cell receptor beta chains follows, all from one sample in a study of OX40 agonist ivuxolimab in advanced cancers. This table comes from immunoSEQ multiplex PCR, and its TCRdb copy is limited to in-frame clones, with some not included. There are under 20,000 clones in the sample; roughly 73% occur only once, and 25% to 35% lies in the top ten. This specimen consisted of CD4+ or CD8+ T cells sorted from blood, obtained in a trial of the OX40 agonist ivuxolimab. The receptors originated from an adult with an advanced solid tumor such as melanoma, head and neck, liver or kidney cancer. The CDR3 runs from the conserved cysteine through the conserved F or W. The D gene is left open where the match is weak. Some rows have no size entry. The others give once, few or many, or a class for an expanded clone.

TRBJ2-7 | TRBV13 | . | 16 | . | CASSLGSGGETYEQYF | TGTGCCAGCAGCTTAGGATCTGGGGGTGAGACCTACGAGCAGTACTTC
TRBJ2-5 | TRBV28 | . | 18 | TRBD2 | CASRPLGLAGGYQETQYF | TGTGCCAGCAGACCCTTGGGACTAGCGGGAGGGTACCAAGAGACCCAGTACTTC
TRBJ2-1 | TRBV12-5 | . | 16 | TRBD2 | CASGLVEAAGGRIRFF | TGTGCTAGTGGTTTGGTAGAGGCAGCGGGGGGGCGAATACGGTTCTTC
TRBJ1-1 | TRBV30 | . | 13 | . | CAWTVREGTEAFF | TGTGCCTGGACCGTCAGGGAGGGCACTGAAGCTTTCTTT
TRBJ2-3 | TRBV4-1 | few | 14 | . | CASSQAGFADTQYF | TGCGCCAGCAGCCAAGCAGGGTTTGCGGATACGCAGTATTTT
TRBJ2-7 | TRBV9 | . | 16 | TRBD2 | CASSGRGGRGPNEQYF | TGTGCCAGCAGCGGCCGGGGGGGTAGGGGACCAAACGAGCAGTACTTC
TRBJ1-4 | TRBV5-8 | . | 14 | . | CASSARGGSEKLFF | TGTGCCAGCAGCGCCAGGGGAGGGAGTGAAAAACTGTTTTTT
TRBJ1-2 | TRBV9 | . | 16 | TRBD1 | CASSVLDRVDHYGYTF | TGTGCCAGCAGCGTCCTCGACAGGGTGGACCACTATGGCTACACCTTC
TRBJ2-4 | TRBV19 | . | 15 | TRBD2 | CASSMVGGSGNIQYF | TGTGCCAGTAGTATGGTGGGCGGGAGTGGTAACATTCAGTACTTC
TRBJ2-5 | TRBV9 | . | 13 | . | CASSPEHFREQYF | TGTGCCAGCAGTCCTGAGCACTTTCGGGAGCAGTACTTC
TRBJ1-5 | TRBV5-6 | medium-sized | 14 | . | CASIGFWSNQPQHF | TGTGCCAGCATAGGGTTTTGGAGTAATCAGCCCCAGCATTTT
TRBJ1-1 | TRBV7-2 | . | 16 | . | CASSFPVLSLNTEAFF | TGTGCCAGCAGCTTTCCCGTCCTCTCCTTGAACACTGAAGCTTTCTTT
TRBJ1-3 | TRBV19 | . | 13 | . | CASSRDIRNTIYF | TGTGCCAGTAGCCGGGACATAAGAAACACCATATATTTT
TRBJ1-5 | TRBV19 | . | 10 | . | CASSFQPQHF | TGTGCCAGTAGTTTTCAGCCCCAGCATTTT
TRBJ1-1 | TRBV6-5 | . | 14 | . | CASSYTKMNTEAFF | TGTGCCAGCAGTTATACAAAAATGAACACTGAAGCTTTCTTT
TRBJ1-2 | TRBV9 | once | 15 | . | CASSVEEGGIYGYTF | TGTGCCAGCAGCGTAGAGGAGGGCGGGATCTATGGCTACACCTTC
TRBJ2-7 | TRBV7-8 | . | 11 | . | CASSPSYEQYF | TGTGCCAGCAGCCCTAGCTACGAGCAGTACTTC
TRBJ2-7 | TRBV5-5 | . | 15 | TRBD2 | CASSLDSGNSYEQYF | TGTGCCAGCAGCTTGGATAGCGGGAACTCCTACGAGCAGTACTTC
TRBJ1-6 | TRBV19 | few | 15 | . | CASRYTALGASPLHF | TGTGCCAGCCGATACACAGCACTGGGGGCTTCACCCCTCCACTTT
TRBJ2-7 | TRBV27 | once | 15 | TRBD1 | CASSLDRGPPEEQYF | TGTGCCAGCAGTCTTGACAGGGGCCCACCAGAGGAGCAGTACTTC
TRBJ1-5 | TRBV19 | . | 15 | TRBD1 | CASSIARQGGQPQHF | TGTGCCAGTAGTATAGCTCGACAGGGAGGCCAGCCCCAGCATTTT
TRBJ2-1 | TRBV10-1 | . | 19 | . | CASSDVRGVGKASYNEQFF | TGCGCCAGCAGTGACGTGAGAGGAGTCGGGAAGGCCTCCTACAATGAGCAGTTCTTC
TRBJ1-2 | TRBV5-4 | . | 14 | TRBD1 | CASSWDRTLYGYTF | TGTGCCAGCAGCTGGGACAGAACCCTCTATGGCTACACCTTC
TRBJ2-3 | TRBV9 | . | 17 | TRBD2 | CASSAGGLALSTDTQYF | TGTGCCAGCAGCGCCGGGGGACTAGCCCTAAGCACAGATACGCAGTATTTT
TRBJ1-2 | TRBV4-1 | once | 15 | . | CASSQETAGLSGYTF | TGCGCCAGCAGCCAAGAAACAGCGGGGTTATCGGGCTACACCTTC
TRBJ2-1 | TRBV5-1 | once | 15 | TRBD2 | CASSLSSGSRNEQFF | TGCGCCAGCAGCTTGAGTAGCGGGAGTAGGAATGAGCAGTTCTTC
TRBJ1-2 | TRBV4-1 | . | 15 | . | CASSHPARAGDGYTF | TGCGCCAGCAGCCATCCCGCCAGGGCAGGGGATGGCTACACCTTC
TRBJ2-5 | TRBV28 | once | 13 | TRBD1 | CATDGQGAVAQYF | TGTGCCACCGACGGACAGGGCGCCGTGGCCCAGTACTTC
TRBJ2-7 | TRBV9 | . | 15 | TRBD1 | CASSAGAGQGYEQYF | TGTGCCAGCAGCGCTGGAGCTGGACAGGGTTACGAGCAGTACTTC
TRBJ1-1 | TRBV19 | . | 14 | TRBD1 | CASTMTGVNTEAFF | TGTGCCAGTACCATGACAGGGGTGAACACTGAAGCTTTCTTT
TRBJ1-2 | TRBV28 | . | 16 | . | CASSLGGITGRHGYTF | TGTGCCAGCAGTTTAGGGGGGATAACAGGGCGGCATGGCTACACCTTC
TRBJ2-2 | TRBV5-6 | . | 19 | TRBD2 | CASTLDGAAGGPHTGELFF | TGTGCCAGCACCCTGGATGGAGCAGCGGGGGGGCCGCACACCGGGGAGCTGTTTTTT
TRBJ2-7 | TRBV2 | . | 14 | TRBD2 | CASMSASGRNEQYF | TGTGCCAGCATGTCGGCTAGCGGGAGGAACGAGCAGTACTTC
TRBJ2-2 | TRBV19 | . | 13 | . | CATWDWNAGELFF | TGTGCCACTTGGGACTGGAACGCCGGGGAGCTGTTTTTT
TRBJ1-1 | TRBV19 | . | 16 | . | CASSWQGGFMNTEAFF | TGTGCCAGTAGTTGGCAGGGCGGATTCATGAACACTGAAGCTTTCTTT
TRBJ2-1 | TRBV19 | . | 15 | . | CASSIPEALYNEQFF | TGTGCCAGTAGTATACCGGAGGCCTTGTACAATGAGCAGTTCTTC
TRBJ1-2 | TRBV2 | . | 14 | TRBD1 | CASSEAGTAYGYTF | TGTGCCAGCAGTGAAGCTGGGACAGCCTATGGCTACACCTTC
TRBJ2-7 | TRBV27 | . | 14 | TRBD1 | CASSLRTGGNEQYF | TGTGCCAGCAGTTTGAGGACAGGGGGGAACGAGCAGTACTTC
TRBJ1-2 | TRBV7-9 | few | 15 | . | CASSLEAGINYGYTF | TGTGCCAGCAGCTTAGAGGCAGGGATTAACTATGGCTACACCTTC
TRBJ1-1 | TRBV19 | . | 15 | . | CASSIEAAWNTEAFF | TGTGCCAGTAGTATAGAGGCAGCGTGGAACACTGAAGCTTTCTTT
TRBJ2-7 | TRBV2 | . | 11 | . | CASTLSYEQYF | TGTGCCAGCACCCTTTCCTACGAGCAGTACTTC
TRBJ1-1 | TRBV9 | . | 15 | . | CASSVHGRLNTEAFF | TGTGCCAGCAGCGTACATGGACGGCTGAACACTGAAGCTTTCTTT
TRBJ1-5 | TRBV9 | . | 13 | . | CASSVEGHQPQHF | TGTGCCAGCAGCGTAGAGGGCCATCAGCCCCAGCATTTT
TRBJ2-5 | TRBV27 | . | 14 | . | CANQIPFGQETQYF | TGTGCCAACCAGATTCCTTTCGGTCAAGAGACCCAGTACTTC
TRBJ2-7 | TRBV27 | . | 14 | . | CASSLSGGLYEQYF | TGTGCCAGCAGTTTATCCGGGGGGCTCTACGAGCAGTACTTC
TRBJ2-2 | TRBV7-8 | . | 12 | TRBD2 | CATGGGTGELFF | TGTGCCACCGGGGGGGGCACCGGGGAGCTGTTTTTT
TRBJ2-7 | TRBV4-3 | . | 17 | TRBD2 | CASSQDRASGGGYEQYF | TGCGCCAGCAGCCAAGATCGCGCTAGCGGGGGGGGTTACGAGCAGTACTTC
TRBJ2-7 | TRBV7-2 | once | 14 | . | CASSLGAATYEQYF | TGTGCCAGCAGCTTAGGGGCAGCAACCTACGAGCAGTACTTC
TRBJ1-2 | TRBV5-6 | . | 14 | . | CASSFDSTIYGYTF | TGTGCCAGCAGTTTCGACAGTACCATCTATGGCTACACCTTC
TRBJ2-3 | TRBV7-9 | . | 16 | TRBD2 | CASSPSLAIGTDTQYF | TGTGCCAGCAGCCCCTCACTAGCGATCGGCACAGATACGCAGTATTTT
TRBJ1-1 | TRBV9 | . | 14 | . | CASSVGGMNTEAFF | TGTGCCAGCAGCGTAGGGGGTATGAACACTGAAGCTTTCTTT
TRBJ1-1 | TRBV5-6 | . | 14 | . | CASSLLDQNTEAFF | TGTGCCAGCAGCCTCCTGGATCAGAACACTGAAGCTTTCTTT
TRBJ2-3 | TRBV27 | . | 12 | . | CASSLSPDTQYF | TGTGCCAGCAGTTTATCGCCAGATACGCAGTATTTT
TRBJ2-7 | TRBV6-1 | . | 20 | TRBD2 | CASSEVEGLAGGLVFYEQYF | TGTGCCAGCAGTGAAGTCGAAGGACTAGCGGGAGGGCTTGTCTTCTACGAGCAGTACTTC
TRBJ1-5 | TRBV28 | . | 14 | . | CASVPTGLYQPQHF | TGTGCCAGCGTACCTACAGGGCTCTATCAGCCCCAGCATTTT
TRBJ2-3 | TRBV7-3 | . | 13 | . | CASSSIGADTQYF | TGTGCCAGCAGCTCTATAGGGGCAGATACGCAGTATTTT
TRBJ1-3 | TRBV7-8 | . | 15 | TRBD1 | CASSWTGGIGNTIYF | TGTGCCAGCAGCTGGACAGGGGGTATTGGAAACACCATATATTTT